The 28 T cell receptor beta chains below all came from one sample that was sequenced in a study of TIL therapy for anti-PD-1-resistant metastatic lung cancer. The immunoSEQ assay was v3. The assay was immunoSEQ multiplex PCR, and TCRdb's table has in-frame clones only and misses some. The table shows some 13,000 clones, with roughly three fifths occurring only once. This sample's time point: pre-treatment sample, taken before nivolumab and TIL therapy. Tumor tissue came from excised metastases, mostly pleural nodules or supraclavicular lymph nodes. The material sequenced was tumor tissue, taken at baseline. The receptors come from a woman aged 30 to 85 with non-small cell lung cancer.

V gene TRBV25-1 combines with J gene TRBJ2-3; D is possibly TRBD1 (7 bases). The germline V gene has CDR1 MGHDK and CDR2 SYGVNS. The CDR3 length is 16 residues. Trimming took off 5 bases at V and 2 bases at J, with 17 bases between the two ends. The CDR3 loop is CASSPQGGGITDTQYF. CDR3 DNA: TGTGCCAGCAGTCCGCAGGGGGGAGGAATCACAGATACGCAGTATTTT.

The chain's CDR3 is CAGRVAYNSPLHF. The CDR3 coding sequence is TGTGCGGGCAGGGTCGCCTATAATTCACCCCTCCACTTT. V is TRBV30 and J is TRBJ1-6; D may be TRBD1 (5 bases). This CDR3 has 13 residues. Germline lookup yields CDR1 GTSNPN and CDR2 SVGIG (reference sequence).

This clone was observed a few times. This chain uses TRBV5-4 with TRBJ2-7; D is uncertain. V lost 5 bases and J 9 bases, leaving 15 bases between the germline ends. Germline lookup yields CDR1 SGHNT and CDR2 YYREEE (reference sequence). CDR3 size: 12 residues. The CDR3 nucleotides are TGTGCCAGCAGACAAGAAGGGAATAGGCAGTACTTC. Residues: CASRQEGNRQYF.

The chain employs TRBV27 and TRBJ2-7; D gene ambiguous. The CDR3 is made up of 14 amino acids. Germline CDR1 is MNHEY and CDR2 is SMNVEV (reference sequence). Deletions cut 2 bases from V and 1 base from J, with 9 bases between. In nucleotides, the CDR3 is TGTGCCAGCAGTTTAGTCCCAGGATCCTACGAGCAGTACTTC. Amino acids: CASSLVPGSYEQYF.

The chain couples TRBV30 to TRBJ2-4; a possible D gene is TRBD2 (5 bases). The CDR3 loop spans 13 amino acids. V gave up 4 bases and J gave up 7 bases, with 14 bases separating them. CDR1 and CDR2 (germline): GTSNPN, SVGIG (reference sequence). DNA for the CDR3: TGTGCCTGGACCAGAAGGGAGCCGAACATTCAGTACTTC. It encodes CAWTRREPNIQYF.

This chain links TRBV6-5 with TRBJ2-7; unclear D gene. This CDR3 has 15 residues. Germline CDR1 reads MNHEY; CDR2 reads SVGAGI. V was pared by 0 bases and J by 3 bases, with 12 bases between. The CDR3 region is CASSYSPDGLYEQYF. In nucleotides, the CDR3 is TGTGCCAGCAGTTACTCCCCGGACGGGCTCTACGAGCAGTACTTC.

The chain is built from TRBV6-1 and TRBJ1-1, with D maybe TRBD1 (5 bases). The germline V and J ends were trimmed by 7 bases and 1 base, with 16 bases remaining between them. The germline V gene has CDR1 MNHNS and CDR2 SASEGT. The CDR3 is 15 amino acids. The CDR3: CASMAPRGRNTEAFF. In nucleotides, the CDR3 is TGTGCCAGCATGGCACCAAGGGGCCGGAACACTGAAGCTTTCTTT.

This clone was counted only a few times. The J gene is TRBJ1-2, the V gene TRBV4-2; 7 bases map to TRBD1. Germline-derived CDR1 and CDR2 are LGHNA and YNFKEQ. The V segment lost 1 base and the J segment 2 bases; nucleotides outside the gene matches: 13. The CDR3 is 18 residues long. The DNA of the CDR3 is TGTGCCAGCAGCCAAGTTGCCACTCTAGGGGGCGTCAACTATGGCTACACCTTC. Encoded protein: CASSQVATLGGVNYGYTF.

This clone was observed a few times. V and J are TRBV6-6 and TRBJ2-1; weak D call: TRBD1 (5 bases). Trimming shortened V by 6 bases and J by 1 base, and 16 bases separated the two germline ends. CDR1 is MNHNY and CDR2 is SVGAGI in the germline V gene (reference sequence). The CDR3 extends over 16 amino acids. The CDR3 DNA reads TGTGCCAGCAGGATTGACAGTGCCTCTTCCTACAATGAGCAGTTCTTC. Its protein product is CASRIDSASSYNEQFF.

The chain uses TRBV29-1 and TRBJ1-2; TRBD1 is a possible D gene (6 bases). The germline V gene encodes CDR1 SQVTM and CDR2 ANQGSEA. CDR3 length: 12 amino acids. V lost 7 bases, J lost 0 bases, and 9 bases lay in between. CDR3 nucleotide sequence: TGCAGCGCGGACAGCACTAACTATGGCTACACCTTC. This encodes CSADSTNYGYTF.

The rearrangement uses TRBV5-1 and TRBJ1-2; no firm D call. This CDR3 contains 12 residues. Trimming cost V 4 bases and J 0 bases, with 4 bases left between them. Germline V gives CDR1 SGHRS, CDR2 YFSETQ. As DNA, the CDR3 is TGCGCCAGCAGCCCTTCTAACTATGGCTACACCTTC. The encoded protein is CASSPSNYGYTF.

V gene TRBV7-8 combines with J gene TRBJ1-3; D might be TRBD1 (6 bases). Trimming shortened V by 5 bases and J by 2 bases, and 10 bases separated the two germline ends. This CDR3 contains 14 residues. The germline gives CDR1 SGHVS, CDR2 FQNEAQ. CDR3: CASSLWTAGNTIYF. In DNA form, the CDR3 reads TGTGCCAGCAGCCTTTGGACAGCTGGAAACACCATATATTTT.

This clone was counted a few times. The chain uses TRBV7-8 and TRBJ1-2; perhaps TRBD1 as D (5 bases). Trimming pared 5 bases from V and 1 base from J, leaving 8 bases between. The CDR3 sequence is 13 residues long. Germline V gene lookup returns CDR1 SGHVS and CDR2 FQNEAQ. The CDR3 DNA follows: TGTGCCAGCAGCGGCACAGGTAACTATGGCTACACCTTC. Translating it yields CASSGTGNYGYTF.

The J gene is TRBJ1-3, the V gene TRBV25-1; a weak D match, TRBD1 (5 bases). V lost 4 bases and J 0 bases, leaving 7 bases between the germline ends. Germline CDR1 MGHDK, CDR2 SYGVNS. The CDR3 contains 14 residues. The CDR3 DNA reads TGTGCCAGCAGTGGACAGCGCTCTGGAAACACCATATATTTT. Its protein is CASSGQRSGNTIYF.

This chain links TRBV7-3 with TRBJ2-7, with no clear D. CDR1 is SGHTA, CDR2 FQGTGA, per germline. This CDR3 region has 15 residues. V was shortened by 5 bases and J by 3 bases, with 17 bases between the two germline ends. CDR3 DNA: TGTGCCAGCAGCCCCGGATTTAGCAAACACTACGAGCAGTACTTC. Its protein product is CASSPGFSKHYEQYF.

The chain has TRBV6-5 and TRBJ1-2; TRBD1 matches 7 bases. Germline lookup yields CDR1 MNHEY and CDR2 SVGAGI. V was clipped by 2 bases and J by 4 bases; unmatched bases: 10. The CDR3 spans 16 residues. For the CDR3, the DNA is TGTGCCAGCAGTTACACTCGGGACAGCAGAGGCTATGGCTACACCTTC. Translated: CASSYTRDSRGYGYTF.

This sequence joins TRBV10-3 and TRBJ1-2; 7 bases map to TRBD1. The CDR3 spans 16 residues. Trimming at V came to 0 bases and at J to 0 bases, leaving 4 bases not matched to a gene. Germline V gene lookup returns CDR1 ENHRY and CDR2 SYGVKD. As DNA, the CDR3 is TGTGCCATCAGTGAGTCGAGACAGGGCTCTAACTATGGCTACACCTTC. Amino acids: CAISESRQGSNYGYTF.

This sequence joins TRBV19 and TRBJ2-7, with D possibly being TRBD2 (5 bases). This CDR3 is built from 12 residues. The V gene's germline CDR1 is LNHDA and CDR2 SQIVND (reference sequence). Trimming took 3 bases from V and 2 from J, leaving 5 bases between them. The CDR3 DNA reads TGTGCCAGTAGTATCGGGACCTACGAGCAGTACTTC. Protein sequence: CASSIGTYEQYF. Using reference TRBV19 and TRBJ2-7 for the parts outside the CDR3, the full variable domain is DGGITQSPKYLFRKEGQNVTLSCEQNLNHDAMYWYRQDPGQGLRLIYYSQIVNDFQKGDIAEGYSVSREKKESFPLTVTSAQKNPTAFYLCASSIGTYEQYFGPGTRLTVT.

The CDR3 DNA reads as TGTGCCAGCAGCAAGTGGAGCTCCTACGAGCAGTACTTC. Amino acids: CASSKWSSYEQYF. The chain is built from TRBV27 and TRBJ2-7; no definite D call. This CDR3 region has 13 residues. Trimming left V 6 bases short and J 0 bases short, with 9 bases between. Germline CDR1 reads MNHEY; CDR2 reads SMNVEV (reference sequence).

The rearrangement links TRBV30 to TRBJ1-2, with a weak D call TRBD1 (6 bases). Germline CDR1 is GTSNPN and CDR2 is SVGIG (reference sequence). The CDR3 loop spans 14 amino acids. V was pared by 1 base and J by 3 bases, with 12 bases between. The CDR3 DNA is TGTGCCTGGAGTGGCCGGGGGCTCGACTATGGCTACACCTTC. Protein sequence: CAWSGRGLDYGYTF.

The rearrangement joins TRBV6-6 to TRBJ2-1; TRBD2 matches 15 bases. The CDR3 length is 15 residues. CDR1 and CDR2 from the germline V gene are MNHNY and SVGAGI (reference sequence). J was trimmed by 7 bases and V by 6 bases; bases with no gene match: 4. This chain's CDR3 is CASRPGLAGGNEQFF. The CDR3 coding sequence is TGTGCCAGCAGGCCGGGACTAGCGGGGGGAAATGAGCAGTTCTTC.

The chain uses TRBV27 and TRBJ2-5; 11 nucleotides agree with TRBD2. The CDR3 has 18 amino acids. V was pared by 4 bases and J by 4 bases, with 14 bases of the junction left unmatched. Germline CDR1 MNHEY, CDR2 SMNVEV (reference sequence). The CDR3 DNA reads TGTGCCAGCAGTTCGGGGCCTACTAGCGGGAGTGCTGGAGAGACCCAGTACTTC. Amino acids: CASSSGPTSGSAGETQYF.

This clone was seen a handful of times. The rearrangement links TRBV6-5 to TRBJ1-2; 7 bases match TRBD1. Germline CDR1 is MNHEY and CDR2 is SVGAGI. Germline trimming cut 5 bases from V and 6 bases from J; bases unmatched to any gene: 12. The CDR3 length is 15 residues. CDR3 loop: CASSRRSDRPDGYTF. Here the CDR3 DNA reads TGTGCCAGCAGTCGCCGGTCGGACAGGCCTGATGGCTACACCTTC.

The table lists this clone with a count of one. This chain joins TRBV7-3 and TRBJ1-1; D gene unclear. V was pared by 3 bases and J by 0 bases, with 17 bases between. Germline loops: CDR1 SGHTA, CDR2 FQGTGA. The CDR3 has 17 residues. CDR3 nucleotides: TGTGCCAGCAGCTTCGGGGAACCCGGTACGTTGAACACTGAAGCTTTCTTT. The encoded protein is CASSFGEPGTLNTEAFF.

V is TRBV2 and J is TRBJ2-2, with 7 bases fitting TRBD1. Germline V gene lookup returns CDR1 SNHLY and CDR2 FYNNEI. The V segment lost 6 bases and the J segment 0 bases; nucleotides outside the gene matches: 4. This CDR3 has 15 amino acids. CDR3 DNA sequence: TGTGCCAGCAGGCCCGGGACAGCGAACACCGGGGAGCTGTTTTTT. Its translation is CASRPGTANTGELFF.

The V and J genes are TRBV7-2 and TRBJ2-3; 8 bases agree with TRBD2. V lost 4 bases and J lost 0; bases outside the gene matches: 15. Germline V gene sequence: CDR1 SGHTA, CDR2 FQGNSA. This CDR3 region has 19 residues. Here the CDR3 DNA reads TGTGCCAGCAGCTCGAGACCTAGCGGGCTGGGGACTAGCACAGATACGCAGTATTTT. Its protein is CASSSRPSGLGTSTDTQYF.

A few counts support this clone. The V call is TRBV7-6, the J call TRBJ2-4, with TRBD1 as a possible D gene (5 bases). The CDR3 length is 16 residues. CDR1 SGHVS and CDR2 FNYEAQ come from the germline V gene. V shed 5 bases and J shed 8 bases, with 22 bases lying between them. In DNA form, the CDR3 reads TGTGCCAGCAGCCAAGGGTTGGGGCGAAACGGAGACATTCAGTACTTC. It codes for CASSQGLGRNGDIQYF.

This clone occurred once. CDR3 in amino acids: CASSQVAASTDTQYF. The DNA for the CDR3 is TGTGCCAGCAGCCAAGTTGCGGCGAGCACAGATACGCAGTATTTT. The V call is TRBV14, the J call TRBJ2-3; no reliable D call. The V end lost 1 base, the J end lost 0 bases, and 8 bases lay between the germline ends. The CDR3 spans 15 residues. Per germline, CDR1 SGHDN and CDR2 FVKESK.